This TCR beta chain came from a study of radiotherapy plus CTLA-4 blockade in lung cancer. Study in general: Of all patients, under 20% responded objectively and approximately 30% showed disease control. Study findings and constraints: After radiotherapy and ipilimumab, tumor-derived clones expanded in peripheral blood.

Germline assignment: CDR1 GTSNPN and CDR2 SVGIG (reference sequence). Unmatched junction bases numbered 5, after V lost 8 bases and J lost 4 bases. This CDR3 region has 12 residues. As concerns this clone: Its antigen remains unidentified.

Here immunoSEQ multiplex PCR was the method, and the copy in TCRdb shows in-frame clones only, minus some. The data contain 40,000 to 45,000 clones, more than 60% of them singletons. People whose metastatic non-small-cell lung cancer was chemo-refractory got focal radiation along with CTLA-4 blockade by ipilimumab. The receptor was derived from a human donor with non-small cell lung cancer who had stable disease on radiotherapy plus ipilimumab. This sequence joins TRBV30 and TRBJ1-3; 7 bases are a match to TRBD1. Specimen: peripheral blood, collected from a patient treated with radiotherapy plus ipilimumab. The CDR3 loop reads CALTGIGNTIYF. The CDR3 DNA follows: TGTGCCCTGACAGGGATCGGAAACACCATATATTTT.